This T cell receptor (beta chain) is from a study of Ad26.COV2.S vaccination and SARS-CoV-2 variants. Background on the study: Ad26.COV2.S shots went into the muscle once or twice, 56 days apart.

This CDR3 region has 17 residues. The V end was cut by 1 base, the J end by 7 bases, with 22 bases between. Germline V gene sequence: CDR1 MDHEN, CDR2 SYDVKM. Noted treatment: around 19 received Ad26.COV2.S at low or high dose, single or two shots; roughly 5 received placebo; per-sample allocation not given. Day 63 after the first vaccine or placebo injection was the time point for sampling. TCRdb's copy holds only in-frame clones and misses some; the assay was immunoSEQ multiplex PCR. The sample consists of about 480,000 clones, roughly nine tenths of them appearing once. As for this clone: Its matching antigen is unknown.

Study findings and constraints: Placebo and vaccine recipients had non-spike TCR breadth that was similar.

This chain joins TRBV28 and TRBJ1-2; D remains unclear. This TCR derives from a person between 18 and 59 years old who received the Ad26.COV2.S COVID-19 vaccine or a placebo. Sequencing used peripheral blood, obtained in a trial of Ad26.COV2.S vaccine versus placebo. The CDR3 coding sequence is TGTGCCAGCAGTTTATCAGGTGGTGTCCCGTTCGTCTCTGGCTACACCTTC. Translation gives CASSLSGGVPFVSGYTF.